One and the same sample provided the 14 T cell receptor beta chains below, sequenced in a study of blood T cell repertoires in COVID-19. The table came from immunoSEQ multiplex PCR; TCRdb's copy has only in-frame clones and leaves some out. Of about 330,000 clones listed, 86% are singletons. The material sequenced was PBMCs or T cells enriched from blood (not recorded which). Receptors were obtained from a woman in her late teens or twenties who had recovered from COVID-19.

This chain links TRBV9 with TRBJ1-5; no definite D call. V lost 10 bases, J lost 0 bases, and 17 bases lay in between. CDR3 length equals 15 residues. Germline values: CDR1 SGDLS, CDR2 YYNGEE. CDR3 amino acids: CAGETDCYSNQPQHF. In DNA, the CDR3 is TGTGCCGGTGAAACGGACTGTTATAGCAATCAGCCCCAGCATTTT.

This chain links TRBV28 with TRBJ1-2, with D possibly being TRBD1 (6 bases). CDR1 and CDR2 (germline): MDHEN, SYDVKM. The CDR3 is 15 amino acids. V was pared by 10 bases and J by 3 bases, with 21 bases between. The CDR3 nucleotides read TGTGCCACCGTACCCCCCACAGGGACCTACTATGGCTACACCTTC. Translation: CATVPPTGTYYGYTF.

This clone occurred once. This chain connects TRBV6-2 or TRBV6-3 to TRBJ2-3, with a tentative D call TRBD2 (5 bases). The CDR3 runs to 16 residues. Germline V gives CDR1 MNHEY, CDR2 SVGEGT. The V end was cut by 1 base, the J end by 4 bases, with 15 bases between. This CDR3 is CASSYYGEGRADTQYF. CDR3 DNA: TGTGCCAGCAGTTACTATGGAGAGGGTCGGGCAGATACGCAGTATTTT.

This chain links TRBV5-1 with TRBJ2-1; 11 positions match TRBD2. Germline CDR1 reads SGHRS; CDR2 reads YFSETQ. Trimming cost V 5 bases and J 5 bases; bases outside gene matches: 12. The CDR3 contains 17 residues. The CDR3 nucleotides read TGCGCCAGCAGTACTAGACACGGGACTAGCGGCCACAATGAGCAGTTCTTC. Protein sequence: CASSTRHGTSGHNEQFF.

The chain combines TRBV28 with TRBJ1-1; a weak D match, TRBD1 (5 bases). V was pared by 6 bases and J by 4 bases, with 18 bases between. This CDR3 is built from 15 residues. Germline assignment: CDR1 MDHEN and CDR2 SYDVKM. The CDR3, as DNA: TGTGCCAGCAGCCCGACGGACACCCGGCGCACTGAAGCTTTCTTT. This translates into CASSPTDTRRTEAFF.

V gene TRBV12-1 combines with J gene TRBJ2-7; the DNA was not compared with TRBD2, the D call given in the table. TRBV12-1 is given as a pseudogene. The CDR3 is 15 amino acids. As DNA, the CDR3 is TGTGCCAGCAGCCCATATACTAGCGGGAGCGAAAAGCAGTACTTC. The encoded protein is CASSPYTSGSEKQYF.

The chain combines TRBV11-2 with TRBJ1-2; D is undetermined. This CDR3 has 14 amino acids. In germline, CDR1 is SGHAT, CDR2 FQNNGV. The V gene lost 0 bases and the J gene lost 4 bases, with 9 bases spanning the gap. In nucleotides, the CDR3 is TGTGCCAGCAGCTTAGATACGGGTGGCTATGGCTACACCTTC. It is translated as CASSLDTGGYGYTF.

This clone was counted once. The chain joins TRBV10-3 to TRBJ2-1; 14 bases line up with TRBD2. With V trimmed by 6 bases and J by 10 bases, 8 bases remained unmatched. The CDR3 runs 15 residues. Germline assignment: CDR1 ENHRY and CDR2 SYGVKD. The CDR3 coding sequence is TGTGCCATCAGATCGGGACTAGCGGGGGCGGGGGAGCAGTTCTTC. It translates to CAIRSGLAGAGEQFF.

Points on this clone: This specimen includes other DNA sequences encoding the same CDR3. V gene TRBV28 combines with J gene TRBJ1-4; a possible D gene is TRBD1 (5 bases). Germline-derived CDR1 and CDR2 are MDHEN and SYDVKM. With 3 bases removed from V and 2 bases from J, the gap between germline ends came to 7 bases. The CDR3 length is 14 residues. The CDR3 DNA follows: TGTGCCAGCAGTTTTGGGGCGACTAATGAAAAACTGTTTTTT. It codes for CASSFGATNEKLFF.

The V and J genes are TRBV7-6 and TRBJ2-7, with a possible D match to TRBD1 (6 bases). Germline V CDR1 and CDR2: SGHVS, FNYEAQ. The CDR3 sequence is 14 residues long. V was clipped by 2 bases and J by 4 bases, with 12 bases between them. The DNA for the CDR3 is TGTGCCAGCAGCTTATTCCAGGGGAATTACGAGCAGTACTTC. Encoded protein: CASSLFQGNYEQYF.

This chain joins TRBV5-1 and TRBJ2-1; 11 nucleotides match TRBD2. CDR1 is SGHRS, CDR2 YFSETQ, per germline. The CDR3 extends over 15 amino acids. After removal of 1 base from V and 15 bases from J, the junction contained 12 bases not matched to a gene. CDR3 in amino acids: CASSLISGSGGAWFF. The DNA of the CDR3 is TGCGCCAGCAGCTTGATTTCGGGTAGCGGGGGGGCGTGGTTCTTC. Full variable domain (missing parts from reference TRBV5-1 and TRBJ2-1): KAGVTQTPRYLIKTRGQQVTLSCSPISGHRSVSWYQQTPGQGLQFLFEYFSETQRNKGNFPGRFSGRQFSNSRSEMNVSTLELGDSALYLCASSLISGSGGAWFFGPGTRLTVL.

The J gene is TRBJ2-7, the V gene TRBV5-1; 13 nucleotides align to TRBD2. This CDR3 is 15 amino acids long. V shed 4 bases and J 7 bases; nucleotides not matched to a gene: 8. Per the germline V gene, CDR1 is SGHRS and CDR2 is YFSETQ. CDR3 amino acids: CASSLGLAGEEEQYF. CDR3 sequence (DNA): TGCGCCAGCAGCCTAGGACTAGCGGGAGAGGAAGAGCAGTACTTC.

A single count supports this clone. This rearrangement joins TRBV6-5 to TRBJ1-1; 8 bases line up with TRBD1. This CDR3 has 13 amino acids. Germline CDR1 MNHEY, CDR2 SVGAGI. The V gene end was trimmed by 8 bases and the J gene end by 5 bases; junction bases not matched to a gene: 7. This CDR3 is CASRLTGGTEAFF. The CDR3 DNA reads TGTGCCAGCCGACTTACAGGGGGAACTGAAGCTTTCTTT.

This chain uses TRBV28 with TRBJ2-7; D may be TRBD2 (5 bases). The length of the CDR3 is 11 residues. Per the germline V gene, CDR1 is MDHEN and CDR2 is SYDVKM. Trimming shortened V by 7 bases and J by 5 bases, and 9 bases separated the two germline ends. The CDR3 here is CASTLGDEQYF. The DNA for the CDR3 is TGTGCCAGCACCCTCGGGGACGAGCAGTACTTC. Complete variable domain (other parts from reference TRBV28 and TRBJ2-7): DVKVTQSSRYLVKRTGEKVFLECVQDMDHENMFWYRQDPGLGLRLIYFSYDVKMKEKGDIPEGYSVSREKKERFSLILESASTNQTSMYLCASTLGDEQYFGPGTRLTVT.